The source of this T cell receptor beta chain is a study of blood T cell repertoires in COVID-19. Unmatched junction bases numbered 13, after V lost 0 bases and J lost 4 bases. The CDR3 spans 20 residues. Germline loops: CDR1 SGHVS, CDR2 FQNEAQ. Authors' processing steps: Quantification of nucleated cells was approximated via reference gene primer amplification. Sequenced by immunoSEQ multiplex PCR; TCRdb stores in-frame clones only, minus some. D and trimming come from the DNA, and the V and J calls and clone size come from that table. The sample lists about 160,000 clones; approximately 77% were seen once.

J is TRBJ2-2 and V is TRBV7-8; the match to TRBD1 covers 11 bases. This clonotype was sampled from a man between 60 and 70 years old who had recovered from COVID-19. The sequenced sample was PBMCs or T cells enriched from blood (not recorded which). The CDR3 DNA is TGTGCCAGCAGCTTAGCGCACGGACAGGGGGCCCGGGTCGGCACCGGGGAGCTGTTTTTT. Protein product: CASSLAHGQGARVGTGELFF. Looking up the rest from reference TRBV7-8 and TRBJ2-2 gives the full variable domain: GAGVSQSPRYKVAKRGQDVALRCDPISGHVSLFWYQQALGQGPEFLTYFQNEAQLDKSGLPSDRFFAERPEGSVSTLKIQRTQQEDSAVYLCASSLAHGQGARVGTGELFFGEGSRLTVL.